This entry describes one T cell receptor beta chain. Its specificity is not known. At one end the junction does not follow the germline gene, possibly because of a read error. This CDR3 has 13 amino acids. Per the germline V gene, CDR1 is MGHRA and CDR2 is YSYEKL. While unrecorded immune exposures were likely, the donors were nominally healthy when sampled. The sample is drawn from a study of cytomegalovirus exposure and HLA in healthy donors. Broader study findings: In a later analysis, V- and J-gene trimming of beta chains associated with a DCLRE1C missense variant, replicated independently. Rare sequences made up most TCRs, while some public TCRs were found in many donors.

Amplification used 60 Vbeta primers and 13 Jbeta primers. As processed by the authors: In a later analysis, some 11 million of 75 million to 85 million unique beta chains occurred in at least two donors. Profiling relied on immunoSEQ multiplex PCR, and the TCRdb table lists in-frame clones only, not all of them. The DNA gave D and trimming, while V, J and clone size come from that table. The table lists about 190,000 clones, more than 65% of them singletons. V usage is TRBV4-1 and J usage is TRBJ2-1; D perhaps matches TRBD2 (5 bases). The receptor was isolated from a woman in her twenties or thirties in good health and CMV-seropositive. The sample was PBMCs. DNA of the CDR3: TGCACCAGCAGCCCCTGGACTGACAATGAGCAGTTCTTC. It yields the protein CTSSPWTDNEQFF.